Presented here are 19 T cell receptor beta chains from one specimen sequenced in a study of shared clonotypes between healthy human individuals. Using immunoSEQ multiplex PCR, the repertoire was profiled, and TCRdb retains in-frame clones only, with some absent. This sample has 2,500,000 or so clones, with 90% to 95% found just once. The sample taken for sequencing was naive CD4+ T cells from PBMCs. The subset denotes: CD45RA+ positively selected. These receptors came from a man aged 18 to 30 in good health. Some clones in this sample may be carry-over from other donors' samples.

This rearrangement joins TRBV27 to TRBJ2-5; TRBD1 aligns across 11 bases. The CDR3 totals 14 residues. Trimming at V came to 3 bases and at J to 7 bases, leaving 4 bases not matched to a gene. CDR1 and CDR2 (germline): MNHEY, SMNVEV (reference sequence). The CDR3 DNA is TGTGCCAGCAGTTTCTCCGGGACAGGGGGGACCCAGTACTTC. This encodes CASSFSGTGGTQYF.

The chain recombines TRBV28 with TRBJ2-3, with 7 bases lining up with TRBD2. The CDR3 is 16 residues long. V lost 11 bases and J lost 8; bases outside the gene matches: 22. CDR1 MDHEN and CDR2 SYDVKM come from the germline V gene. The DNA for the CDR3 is TGTGCCGTCCCCTCGGGAAGCGGGAAGGTTCGGGGTACGCAGTATTTT. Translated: CAVPSGSGKVRGTQYF.

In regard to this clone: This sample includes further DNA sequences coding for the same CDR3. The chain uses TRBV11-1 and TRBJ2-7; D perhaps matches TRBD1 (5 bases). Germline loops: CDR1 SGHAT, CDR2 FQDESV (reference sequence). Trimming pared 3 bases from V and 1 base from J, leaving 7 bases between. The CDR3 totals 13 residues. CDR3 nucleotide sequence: TGTGCCAGCAGCTTTACAGGTTCCTACGAGCAGTACTTC. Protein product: CASSFTGSYEQYF.

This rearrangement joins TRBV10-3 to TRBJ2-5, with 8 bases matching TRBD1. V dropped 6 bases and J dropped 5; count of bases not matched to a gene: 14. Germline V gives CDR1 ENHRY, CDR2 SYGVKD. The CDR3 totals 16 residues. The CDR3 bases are TGTGCCATCAGCGGGCGACTGACAGGGGATGAGGAGACCCAGTACTTC. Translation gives CAISGRLTGDEETQYF.

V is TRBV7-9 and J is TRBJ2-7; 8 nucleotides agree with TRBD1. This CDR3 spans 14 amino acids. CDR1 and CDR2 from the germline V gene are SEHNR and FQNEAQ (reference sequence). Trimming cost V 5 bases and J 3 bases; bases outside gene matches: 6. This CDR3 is CASSARQGFYEQYF. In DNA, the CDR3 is TGTGCCAGCAGCGCCCGACAGGGGTTCTACGAGCAGTACTTC. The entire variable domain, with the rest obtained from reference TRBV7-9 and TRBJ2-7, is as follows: DTGVSQNPRHKITKRGQNVTFRCDPISEHNRLYWYRQTLGQGPEFLTYFQNEAQLEKSRLLSDRFSAERPKGSFSTLEIQRTEQGDSAMYLCASSARQGFYEQYFGPGTRLTVT.

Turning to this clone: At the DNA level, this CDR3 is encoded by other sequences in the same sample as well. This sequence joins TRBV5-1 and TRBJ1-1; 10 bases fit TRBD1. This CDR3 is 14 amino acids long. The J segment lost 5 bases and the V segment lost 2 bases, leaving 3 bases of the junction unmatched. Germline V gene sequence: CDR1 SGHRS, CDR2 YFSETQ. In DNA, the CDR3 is TGCGCCAGCAGCTTAGGACAGGGGGGGACTGAAGCTTTCTTT. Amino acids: CASSLGQGGTEAFF.

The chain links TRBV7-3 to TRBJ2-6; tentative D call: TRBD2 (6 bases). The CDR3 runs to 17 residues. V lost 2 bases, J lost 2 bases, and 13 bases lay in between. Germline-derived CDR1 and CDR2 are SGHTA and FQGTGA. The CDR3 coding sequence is TGTGCCAGCAGCTTACCGGGGGTTGGAACTGGGGCCAACGTCCTGACTTTC. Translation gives CASSLPGVGTGANVLTF. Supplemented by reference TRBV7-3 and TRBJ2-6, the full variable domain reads GAGVSQTPSNKVTEKGKYVELRCDPISGHTALYWYRQSLGQGPEFLIYFQGTGAADDSGLPNDRFFAVRPEGSVSTLKIQRTERGDSAVYLCASSLPGVGTGANVLTFGAGSRLTVL.

The chain's CDR3 is CASSPGDRNTQYF. CDR3 in DNA: TGCGCCAGCAGCCCCGGGGACCGGAATACGCAGTATTTT. The V call is TRBV5-1, the J call TRBJ2-3, with D tentatively TRBD1 or TRBD2 (5 bases each). From germline, CDR1 is SGHRS and CDR2 YFSETQ. This CDR3 is built from 13 residues. V lost 4 bases and J lost 7, with 13 bases in between. The entire variable domain, with the rest obtained from reference TRBV5-1 and TRBJ2-3, is as follows: KAGVTQTPRYLIKTRGQQVTLSCSPISGHRSVSWYQQTPGQGLQFLFEYFSETQRNKGNFPGRFSGRQFSNSRSEMNVSTLELGDSALYLCASSPGDRNTQYFGPGTRLTVL.

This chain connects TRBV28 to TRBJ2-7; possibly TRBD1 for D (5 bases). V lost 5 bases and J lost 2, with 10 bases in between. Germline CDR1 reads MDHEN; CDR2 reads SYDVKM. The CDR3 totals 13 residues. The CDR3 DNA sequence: TGTGCCAGCAGTGGTACAGGCACCTACGAGCAGTACTTC. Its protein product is CASSGTGTYEQYF. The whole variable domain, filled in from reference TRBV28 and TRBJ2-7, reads DVKVTQSSRYLVKRTGEKVFLECVQDMDHENMFWYRQDPGLGLRLIYFSYDVKMKEKGDIPEGYSVSREKKERFSLILESASTNQTSMYLCASSGTGTYEQYFGPGTRLTVT.

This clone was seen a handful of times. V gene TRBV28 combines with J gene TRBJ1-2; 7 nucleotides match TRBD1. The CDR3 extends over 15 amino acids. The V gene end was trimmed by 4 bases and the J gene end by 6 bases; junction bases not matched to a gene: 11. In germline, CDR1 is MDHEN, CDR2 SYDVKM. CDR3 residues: CASSSQRGRGDGYTF. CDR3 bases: TGTGCCAGCAGTTCCCAAAGGGGGCGCGGGGATGGCTACACCTTC.

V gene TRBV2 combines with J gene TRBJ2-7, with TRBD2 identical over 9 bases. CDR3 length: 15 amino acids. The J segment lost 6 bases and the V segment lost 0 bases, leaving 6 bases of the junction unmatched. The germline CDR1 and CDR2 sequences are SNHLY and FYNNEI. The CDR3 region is CASSEARLAAGEQYF. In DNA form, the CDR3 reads TGTGCCAGCAGTGAAGCTCGACTAGCGGCGGGCGAGCAGTACTTC.

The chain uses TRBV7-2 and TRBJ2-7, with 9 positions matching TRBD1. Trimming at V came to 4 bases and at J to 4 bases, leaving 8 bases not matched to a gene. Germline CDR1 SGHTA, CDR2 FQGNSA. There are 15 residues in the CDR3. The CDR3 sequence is CASSWGTGKQYEQYF. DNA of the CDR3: TGTGCCAGCAGCTGGGGGACAGGGAAGCAGTACGAGCAGTACTTC.

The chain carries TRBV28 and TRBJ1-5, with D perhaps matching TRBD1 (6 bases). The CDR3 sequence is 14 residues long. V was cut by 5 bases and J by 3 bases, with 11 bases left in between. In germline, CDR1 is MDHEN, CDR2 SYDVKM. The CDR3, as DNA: TGTGCCAGCAGTCCCAGGGGTTACAATCAGCCCCAGCATTTT. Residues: CASSPRGYNQPQHF.

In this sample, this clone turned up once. The CDR3 protein is CASSFWTGGRYEQYF. Here the CDR3 DNA reads TGTGCCAGCAGTTTTTGGACAGGGGGCCGCTACGAGCAGTACTTC. The V call is TRBV28, the J call TRBJ2-7, with 11 bases aligning to TRBD1. V shed 3 bases, J shed 3 bases, and the junction held 4 bases outside the gene matches. The CDR3 loop spans 15 amino acids. CDR1 and CDR2 from the germline V gene are MDHEN and SYDVKM.

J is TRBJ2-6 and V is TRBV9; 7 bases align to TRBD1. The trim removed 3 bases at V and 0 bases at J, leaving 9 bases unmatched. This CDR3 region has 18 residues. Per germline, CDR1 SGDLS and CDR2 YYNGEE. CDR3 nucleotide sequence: TGTGCCAGCAGCGCTCGAGGGACAGTCCTCTCTGGGGCCAACGTCCTGACTTTC. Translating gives CASSARGTVLSGANVLTF.

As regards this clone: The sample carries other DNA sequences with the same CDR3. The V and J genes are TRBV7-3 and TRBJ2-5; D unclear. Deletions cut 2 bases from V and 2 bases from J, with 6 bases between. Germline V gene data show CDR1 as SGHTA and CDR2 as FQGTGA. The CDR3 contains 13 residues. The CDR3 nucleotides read TGTGCCAGCAGCTTAGGAAGACAAGAGACCCAGTACTTC. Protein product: CASSLGRQETQYF.

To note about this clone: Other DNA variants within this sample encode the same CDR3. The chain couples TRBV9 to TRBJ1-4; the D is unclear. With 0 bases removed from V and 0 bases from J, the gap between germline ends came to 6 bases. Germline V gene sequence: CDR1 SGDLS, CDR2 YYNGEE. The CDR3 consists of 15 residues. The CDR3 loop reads CASSVGGATNEKLFF. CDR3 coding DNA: TGTGCCAGCAGCGTAGGGGGTGCAACTAATGAAAAACTGTTTTTT.

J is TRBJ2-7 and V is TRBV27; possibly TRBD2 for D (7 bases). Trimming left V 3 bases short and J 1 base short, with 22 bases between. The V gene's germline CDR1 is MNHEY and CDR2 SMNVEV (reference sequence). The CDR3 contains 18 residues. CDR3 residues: CASSFGGQRGRGSYEQYF. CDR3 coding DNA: TGTGCCAGCAGTTTTGGGGGACAACGGGGGAGGGGGTCCTACGAGCAGTACTTC.

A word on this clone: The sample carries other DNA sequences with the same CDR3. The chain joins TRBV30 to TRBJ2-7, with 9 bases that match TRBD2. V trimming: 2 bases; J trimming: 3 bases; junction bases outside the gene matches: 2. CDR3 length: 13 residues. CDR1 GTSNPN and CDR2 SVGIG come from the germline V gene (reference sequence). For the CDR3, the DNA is TGTGCCTGGAGTTTAGCGGGAGTCTACGAGCAGTACTTC. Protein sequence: CAWSLAGVYEQYF.